The source of this T cell receptor (beta chain) is a study of shared clonotypes between healthy human individuals (dated by TCRdb to 2020 to 2021). Regarding the research as a whole: The cohort comprised a couple of women and a few men aged 18 to 49 years. To estimate repertoire size and how much clonotypes are shared between individuals, the study performed deep sequencing of blood TCR repertoires from roughly five healthy adults. Each donor's leukapheresis produced roughly between about 0.9 and 9.5 billion PBMCs. To increase sequencing depth and limit assay-specific biases, different laboratories used diverse techniques to prepare libraries and sequence TCR repertoires. For each donor, CD4 naive and CD4 memory were each given three plates, CD8 naive was given two plates, and CD8 memory was given one plate. On the study overall, not on this receptor specifically: The genetic and exposure-history diversity represented was limited by the small number of donors. Rarefaction of sorted-subset datasets indicated incomplete sequencing despite the large sequencing depth. Pairwise subsampling indicated that sequencing depth was expected to affect the degree of clonotype sharing among donors. Sampling was limited to blood, and TCR repertoires in tissue likely differ from TCR repertoires in blood. Across a few donors, around 5% of naive CD4, around 3.3% of naive CD8, roughly 2.3% of memory CD4, and around 0.4% of memory CD8 clonotypes were shared. Naive subsets generally had larger estimated clonotype richness than memory subsets did. Higher generation probabilities were observed for clonotypes shared by all four sorted-subset donors than for non-shared clonotypes.

TCR CDR3 regions were amplified from genomic DNA by multiplex PCR using the deep immunoSEQ assay. Extracted genomic DNA from each cell subset was spread evenly across all wells of several immunoSEQ 96-well plates, with each plate serving as a replicate. For sorted subsets, each replicate PCR was loaded with 200 ng genomic DNA, equivalent to some 31,000 T cell genomes. Purified libraries were measured with a Qubit 3.0 fluorometer, size-checked on a Bioanalyzer 2100, and measured again with the KAPA Library Quantification kit. Each immunoSEQ 96-well plate was sequenced on its own single-read 150-cycle Illumina NextSeq 550 flow cell. As for how the authors treated the data: Because only junctional sequences without quality scores were contained in the immunoSEQ output, filtering matching that applied to full-length reads could not be performed. Sequences were annotated with PyIR, a Python wrapper for IgBLAST v1.9, and V/J genes and CDR3 were assigned using IMGT germline references. Any read was removed if the V/J assignment was weak (E-value above 1e-6), the CDR3 was missing, or the read contained stop codons, out-of-frame junctions, or ambiguous translated residues. V3J clonotypes were defined as sequences sharing an identical inferred V gene, J gene, and CDR3 amino acid sequence. To compute the percentage overlap between repertoires, the number of shared unique clonotypes was divided by the size of the smaller repertoire. RTK rarefaction, the Chao1 estimator, and Recon v2.1 estimates of unobserved clonotypes were used to assess repertoire richness. For all TCRbeta clonotypes obtained by the gDNA method from a handful of donors, generation probabilities were computed with OLGA. The clones in this table, taken by TCRdb from immuneACCESS, are in-frame only. Not every clone is retained; where verified, under half of the shortfall comes from an unresolved V gene, and the cause of the rest is unknown. V and J calls and clone size are those listed in that table; D and trimming were worked out from the DNA. In this sample the table shows about 2 million clones, around 95% of which occur a single time. The leading ten clones occupy more than 0.1% of the sample.

The donors were healthy, HIV-negative adults with no recently reported acute infections or vaccinations. All donors were Caucasian adults living in Nashville, Tennessee, USA. CD4+ T cells were enriched by magnetic negative selection, after which naive cells were positively selected on CD45RA and the negative fraction was taken as the memory subset. After blood collection by leukapheresis, PBMCs were isolated using Ficoll-Histopaque density gradient centrifugation and then cryopreserved in the vapor phase of liquid nitrogen. Purity and quantity of every magnetically sorted T cell population were checked by analytical flow cytometry. From each sorted fraction, genomic DNA was isolated and quantified by UV absorbance on a Nanodrop 2000c. With respect to this clone: It lacks a known antigen. The record has no base qualities; no much larger clone is one base away.

The germline V gene (reference sequence) yields LNHDA for CDR1 and SQIVND for CDR2. The junction shows trimming of 5 bases on V and 1 base on J, plus 11 bases between the germline ends. The CDR3 starts with the cysteine, ends with the phenylalanine, and has 14 residues. Solely the CDR3 DNA is kept, with 42 bases framed from the first base. In this chain, TRBV19 is recombined with TRBJ2-5, with the D segment identity uncertain. This TCR was recovered from a man between 18 and 29 years old in good health. Sequencing used naive CD4+ T cells sorted from blood. The cell subset or site label for this specimen denotes: CD45RA+ positively selected. The DNA sequence is given as TGTGCCAGTAGTGGCCGGCAAGTCCAAGAGACCCAGTACTTC. Its protein reads: CASSGRQVQETQYF.